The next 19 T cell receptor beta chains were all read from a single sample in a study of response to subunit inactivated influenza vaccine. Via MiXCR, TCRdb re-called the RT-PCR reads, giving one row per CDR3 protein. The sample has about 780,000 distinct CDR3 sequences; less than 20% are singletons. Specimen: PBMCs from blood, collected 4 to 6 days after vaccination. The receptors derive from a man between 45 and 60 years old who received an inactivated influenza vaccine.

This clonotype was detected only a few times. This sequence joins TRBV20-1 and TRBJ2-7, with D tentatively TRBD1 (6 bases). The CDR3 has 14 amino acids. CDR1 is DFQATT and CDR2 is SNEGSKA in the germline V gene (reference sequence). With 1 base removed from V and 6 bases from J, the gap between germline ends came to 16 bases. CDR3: CSARVQGSTSEQYF. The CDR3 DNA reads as TGCAGTGCTAGAGTTCAGGGGTCAACAAGCGAGCAGTACTTC.

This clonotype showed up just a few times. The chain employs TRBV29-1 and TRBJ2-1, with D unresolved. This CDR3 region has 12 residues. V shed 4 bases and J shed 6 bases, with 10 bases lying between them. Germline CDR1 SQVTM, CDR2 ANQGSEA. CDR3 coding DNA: TGCAGCGTTGCCCTGGGCGGCAATGAGCAGTTCTTC. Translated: CSVALGGNEQFF.

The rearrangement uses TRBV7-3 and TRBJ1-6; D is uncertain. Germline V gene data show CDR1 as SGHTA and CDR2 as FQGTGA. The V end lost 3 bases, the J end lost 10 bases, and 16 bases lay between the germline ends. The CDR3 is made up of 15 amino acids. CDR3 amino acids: CASSLGGPNDSPLHF. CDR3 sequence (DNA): TGTGCCAGCAGCTTGGGAGGGCCTAATGACTCACCCCTCCACTTT. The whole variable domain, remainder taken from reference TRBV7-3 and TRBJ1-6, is GAGVSQTPSNKVTEKGKYVELRCDPISGHTALYWYRQSLGQGPEFLIYFQGTGAADDSGLPNDRFFAVRPEGSVSTLKIQRTERGDSAVYLCASSLGGPNDSPLHFGNGTRLTVT.

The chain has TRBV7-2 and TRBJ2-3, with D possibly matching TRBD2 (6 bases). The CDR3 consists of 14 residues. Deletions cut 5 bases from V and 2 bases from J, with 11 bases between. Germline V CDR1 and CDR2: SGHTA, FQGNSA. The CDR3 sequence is CASSAEGYTDTQYF. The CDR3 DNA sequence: TGTGCCAGCAGCGCGGAGGGCTACACAGATACGCAGTATTTT.

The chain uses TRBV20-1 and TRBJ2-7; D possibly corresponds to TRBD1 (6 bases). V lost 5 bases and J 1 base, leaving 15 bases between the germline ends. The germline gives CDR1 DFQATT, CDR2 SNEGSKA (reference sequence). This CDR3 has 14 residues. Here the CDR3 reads CSASSGTHSYEQYF. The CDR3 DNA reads TGCAGTGCTTCGTCCGGGACACATTCCTACGAGCAGTACTTC.

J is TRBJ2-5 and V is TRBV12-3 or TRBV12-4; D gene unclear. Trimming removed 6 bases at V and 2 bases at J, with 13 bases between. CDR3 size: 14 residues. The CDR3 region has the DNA TGTGCCAGCAGCCGGCCGGGTCAACAAGAGACCCAGTACTTC. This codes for CASSRPGQQETQYF.

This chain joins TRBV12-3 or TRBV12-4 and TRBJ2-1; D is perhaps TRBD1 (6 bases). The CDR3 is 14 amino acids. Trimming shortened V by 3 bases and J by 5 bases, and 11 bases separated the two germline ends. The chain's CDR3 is CASSFVTGNNEQFF. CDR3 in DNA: TGTGCCAGCAGTTTTGTGACAGGCAACAATGAGCAGTTCTTC.

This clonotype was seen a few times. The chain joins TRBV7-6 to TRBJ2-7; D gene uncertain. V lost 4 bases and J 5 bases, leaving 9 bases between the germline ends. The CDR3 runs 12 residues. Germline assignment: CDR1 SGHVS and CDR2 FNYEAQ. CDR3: CASSSRENEQYF. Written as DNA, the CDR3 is TGTGCCAGCAGCTCTAGGGAAAACGAGCAGTACTTC.

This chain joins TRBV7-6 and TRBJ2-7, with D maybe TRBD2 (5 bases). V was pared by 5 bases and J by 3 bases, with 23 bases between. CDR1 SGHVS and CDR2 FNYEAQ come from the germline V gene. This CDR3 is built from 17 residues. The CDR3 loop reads CASSPRSGSAEGYEQYF. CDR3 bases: TGTGCCAGCAGCCCACGGTCGGGTTCAGCGGAAGGCTACGAGCAGTACTTC.

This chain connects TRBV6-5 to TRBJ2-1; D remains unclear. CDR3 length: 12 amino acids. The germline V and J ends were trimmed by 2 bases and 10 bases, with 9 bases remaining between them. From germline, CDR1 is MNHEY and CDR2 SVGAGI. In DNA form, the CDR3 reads TGTGCCAGCAGTTACAACTTAGCAGAGCAGTTCTTC. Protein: CASSYNLAEQFF.

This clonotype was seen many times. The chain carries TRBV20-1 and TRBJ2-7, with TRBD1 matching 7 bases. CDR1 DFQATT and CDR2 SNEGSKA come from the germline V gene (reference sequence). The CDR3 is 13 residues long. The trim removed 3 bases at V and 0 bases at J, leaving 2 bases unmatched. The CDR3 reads CSASQGVSYEQYF. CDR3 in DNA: TGCAGTGCTAGTCAGGGGGTCTCCTACGAGCAGTACTTC.

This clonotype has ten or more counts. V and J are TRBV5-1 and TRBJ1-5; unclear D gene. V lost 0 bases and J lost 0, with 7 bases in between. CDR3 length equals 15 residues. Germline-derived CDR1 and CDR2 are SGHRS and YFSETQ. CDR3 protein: CASSLGGYSNQPQHF. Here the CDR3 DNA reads TGCGCCAGCAGCTTGGGGGGTTATAGCAATCAGCCCCAGCATTTT.

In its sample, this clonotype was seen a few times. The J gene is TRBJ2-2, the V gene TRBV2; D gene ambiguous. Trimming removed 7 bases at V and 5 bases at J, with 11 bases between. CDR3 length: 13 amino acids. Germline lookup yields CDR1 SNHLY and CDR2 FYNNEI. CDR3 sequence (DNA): TGTGCCAGCAAACGAGTCCGGACCGGGGAGCTGTTTTTT. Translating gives CASKRVRTGELFF.

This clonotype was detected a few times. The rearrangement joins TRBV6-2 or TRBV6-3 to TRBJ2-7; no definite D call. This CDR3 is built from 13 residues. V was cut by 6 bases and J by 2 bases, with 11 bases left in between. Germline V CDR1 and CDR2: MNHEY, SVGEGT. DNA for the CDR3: TGTGCCAGCAGCCTTGACATGACCTACGAGCAGTACTTC. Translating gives CASSLDMTYEQYF.

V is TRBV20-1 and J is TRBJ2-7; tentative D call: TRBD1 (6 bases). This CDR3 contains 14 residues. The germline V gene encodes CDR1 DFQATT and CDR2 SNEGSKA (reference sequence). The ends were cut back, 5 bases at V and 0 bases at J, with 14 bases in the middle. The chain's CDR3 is CSAHRVLSSYEQYF. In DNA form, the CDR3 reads TGCAGTGCTCACAGGGTACTCAGCTCCTACGAGCAGTACTTC.

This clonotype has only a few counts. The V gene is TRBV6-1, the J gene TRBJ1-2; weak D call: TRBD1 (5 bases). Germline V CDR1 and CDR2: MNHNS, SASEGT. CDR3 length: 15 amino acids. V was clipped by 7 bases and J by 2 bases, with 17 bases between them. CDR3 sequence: CASTFRLGVNYGYTF. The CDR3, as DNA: TGTGCCAGCACCTTCAGGCTGGGGGTGAACTATGGCTACACCTTC.

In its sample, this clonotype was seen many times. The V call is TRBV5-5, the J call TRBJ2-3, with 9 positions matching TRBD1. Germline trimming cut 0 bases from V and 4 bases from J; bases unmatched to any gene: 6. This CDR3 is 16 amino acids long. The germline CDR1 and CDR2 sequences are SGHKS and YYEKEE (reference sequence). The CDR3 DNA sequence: TGTGCCAGCAGCTTGGCTACAGGGGGCGCCTCAGATACGCAGTATTTT. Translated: CASSLATGGASDTQYF.

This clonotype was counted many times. The CDR3 bases are TGTGCCAGCAGCGAACGGACAGGCCAGGCTGTGGAGACCCAGTACTTC. Translation: CASSERTGQAVETQYF. The V gene is TRBV7-2, the J gene TRBJ2-5, with 7 nucleotides matching TRBD1. Trimming at V came to 5 bases and at J to 5 bases, leaving 14 bases not matched to a gene. This CDR3 contains 16 residues. The germline gives CDR1 SGHTA, CDR2 FQGNSA. The variable domain in full, with the rest retrieved from reference TRBV7-2 and TRBJ2-5, is GAGVSQSPSNKVTEKGKDVELRCDPISGHTALYWYRQSLGQGLEFLIYFQGNSAPDKSGLPSDRFSAERTGGSVSTLTIQRTQQEDSAVYLCASSERTGQAVETQYFGPGTRLLVL.

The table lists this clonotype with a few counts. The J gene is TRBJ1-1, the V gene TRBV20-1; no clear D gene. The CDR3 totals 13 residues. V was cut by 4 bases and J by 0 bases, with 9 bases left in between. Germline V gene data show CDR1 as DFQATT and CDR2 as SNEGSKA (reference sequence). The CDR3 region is CSAIREMNTEAFF. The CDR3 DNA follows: TGCAGTGCTATCCGGGAAATGAACACTGAAGCTTTCTTT.